A selection of T cell receptor beta chains follows, all from one sample in a study of siplizumab effects on memory and regulatory T cells. Assay: immunoSEQ multiplex PCR; the TCRdb copy retains only in-frame clones and omits some. The sample yields roughly 60,000 clones, 90% to 95% seen once. Sequences were obtained from CD8+ T cells sorted from blood. The receptor source for this set is a human donor in good health. Each CDR3 is given with its conserved first and last residue. The D gene is left open where the match is weak. Clone size is given for some rows only: seen once, a few or many times, or a class if the clone is expanded.

TRBJ2-5,NA,NA,TRBV6-1,TGTGCCAGCAGTGAATTTCTTCGGACCCAGTACTTC,CASSEFLRTQYF
TRBJ1-5,NA,few,TRBV5-6,TGTGCCAGCAGCTTCGGGGCATGGTATAGCAATCAGCCCCAGCATTTT,CASSFGAWYSNQPQHF
TRBJ2-7,NA,NA,TRBV5-1,TGCGCCAGCAGCTTGGAGGAGGGGAGCTACGAGCAGTACTTC,CASSLEEGSYEQYF
TRBJ1-5,NA,NA,TRBV5-8,TGTGCCAGCAGTCCGGACAGCAATCAGCCCCAGCATTTT,CASSPDSNQPQHF
TRBJ2-7,NA,once,TRBV6-1,TGTGCCAGCAGAATGTCCTACGAGCAGTACTTC,CASRMSYEQYF
TRBJ2-3,NA,NA,TRBV18,TGTGCCAGCTCACCAATCCGGGACAGCACAGATACGCAGTATTTT,CASSPIRDSTDTQYF
TRBJ2-1,TRBD2,NA,TRBV6-5,TGTGCCAGCAGTCCAACTAGCGGCGACTACAATGAGCAGTTCTTC,CASSPTSGDYNEQFF
TRBJ2-3,NA,NA,TRBV14,TGTGCCAGCAGCCAAGGGGCCAGCCTCACAGATACGCAGTATTTT,CASSQGASLTDTQYF
TRBJ2-7,NA,once,TRBV5-6,TGTGCCAGCAGCTTGGATCCGGGGCTCGCCTCTGAGCAGTACTTC,CASSLDPGLASEQYF
TRBJ2-7,TRBD1,NA,TRBV5-6,TGTGCCAGCAGCCTCCCCCCGCAGACAGGGCCGAGCTCCTACGAGCAGTACTTC,CASSLPPQTGPSSYEQYF
TRBJ2-5,TRBD1,NA,TRBV2,TGTGCCAGCAGTGACCTCGACAGGGGGAAGGGGACCCAGTACTTC,CASSDLDRGKGTQYF
TRBJ1-2,NA,NA,TRBV11-2,TGTGCCAGCAGCGGTACGGGGGATGGCTACACCTTC,CASSGTGDGYTF
TRBJ2-5,TRBD1,once,TRBV7-9,TGTGCCAGCAGCCGAAACAGGGGTAGTGAGACCCAGTACTTC,CASSRNRGSETQYF
TRBJ2-7,TRBD1,once,TRBV18,TGTGCCAGCTCACGCCGGGACAGTCCCAACGAGCAGTACTTC,CASSRRDSPNEQYF
TRBJ2-7,NA,NA,TRBV27,TGTGCCAGCAGTCCAAGGGCCCCGACTAACGGCTACGAGCAGTACTTC,CASSPRAPTNGYEQYF
TRBJ1-5,NA,NA,TRBV9,TGTGCCAGCAGCGTAGGAGGGGACACCCGTAATCAGCCCCAGCATTTT,CASSVGGDTRNQPQHF
TRBJ2-4,NA,NA,TRBV7-3,TGTGCCAGCAGCCCTGAAGAGGGAGGAGAAAACATTCAGTACTTC,CASSPEEGGENIQYF
TRBJ1-5,NA,NA,TRBV28,TGTGCCAGCAGTTCATCCGCGGGCGATAGCAATCAGCCCCAGCATTTT,CASSSSAGDSNQPQHF
TRBJ2-1,TRBD1,once,TRBV6-5,TGTGCCAGCAGTTACTCGGGACAGAACAATGAGCAGTTCTTC,CASSYSGQNNEQFF
TRBJ2-7,NA,NA,TRBV9,TGTGCCAGCAGCGTAGAAGTGGGAGAGCAGTACTTC,CASSVEVGEQYF
TRBJ1-4,TRBD1,once,TRBV30,TGTGCCTGGAGTGTCTCCGGGGACAGGGAGGAAAAACTGTTTTTT,CAWSVSGDREEKLFF
TRBJ2-5,TRBD2,NA,TRBV7-2,TGTGCCAGCAGCTACGGGACTAGCGGGAGCCAAGAGACCCAGTACTTC,CASSYGTSGSQETQYF
TRBJ2-1,TRBD2,NA,TRBV27,TGTGCCAGCAGTCCAAGACTAGCGGTTTACAATGAGCAGTTCTTC,CASSPRLAVYNEQFF
TRBJ2-2,TRBD2,once,TRBV28,TGTGCCAGCAGTCCAACTAGCGGGAGGAACACCGGGGAGCTGTTTTTT,CASSPTSGRNTGELFF
TRBJ2-1,TRBD1,NA,TRBV28,TGTGCCAGCAGTTCGGGACAGGGTGGAAATGAGCAGTTCTTC,CASSSGQGGNEQFF
TRBJ1-1,NA,NA,TRBV28,TGTGCCAGCAGTTTATCTGGGGGGGGCACTGAAGCTTTCTTT,CASSLSGGGTEAFF
TRBJ2-2,NA,NA,TRBV6-1,TGTGCCTCGAGCCCATTTCGAGAGTACACCGGGGAGCTGTTTTTT,CASSPFREYTGELFF
TRBJ2-1,TRBD2,NA,TRBV18,TGTGCCAGCTCACTTACTAGCGGGAGGCCATACAATGAGCAGTTCTTC,CASSLTSGRPYNEQFF
TRBJ2-7,NA,NA,TRBV6-1,TGTGCCAGCAGTGAAATTGCGTCCTACGAGCAGTACTTC,CASSEIASYEQYF
TRBJ2-5,NA,NA,TRBV4-1,TGCGCCAGCAGCCAAGAACCGACTGTGTTTGAGACCCAGTACTTC,CASSQEPTVFETQYF
TRBJ1-3,NA,NA,TRBV6-5,TGTGCCAGCAGTTTAGGCCCTGGAAACACCATATATTTT,CASSLGPGNTIYF
TRBJ1-1,TRBD1,NA,TRBV27,TGTGCCAGCAGGACAGGGGTTACAACTGAAGCTTTCTTT,CASRTGVTTEAFF
TRBJ2-7,NA,NA,TRBV7-9,TGTGCCAGCAGTTCTAATCGTGGGGGGGCGACCCACGAGCAGTACTTC,CASSSNRGGATHEQYF
TRBJ2-5,NA,NA,TRBV21-1,TGCCCTGGCTGGGAGACCCAGTACTTC,CPGWETQYF
TRBJ2-5,NA,NA,TRBV7-9,TGTGCCAGCAGCCCCTTTGAAGAGACCCAGTACTTC,CASSPFEETQYF
TRBJ1-1,NA,NA,TRBV7-9,TGTGCCAGCAGCTCGCAGGGCCCCGAAGCTTTCTTT,CASSSQGPEAFF
TRBJ2-1,NA,NA,TRBV4-3,TGCGCCAGCAGCCAAGGGTCAGGACACTACAATGAGCAGTTCTTC,CASSQGSGHYNEQFF
TRBJ2-1,NA,NA,TRBV27,TGTGCCAGCAGTGTAGCGGAGGACAATGAGCAGTTCTTC,CASSVAEDNEQFF
TRBJ2-1,TRBD2,once,TRBV6-1,TGTGCCATCACCGGGACTAGCGGGAACCCCGAGCAGTTCTTC,CAITGTSGNPEQFF
TRBJ1-2,TRBD1,NA,TRBV5-4,TGTGCCAGCAGCCCGGGACAGGGTGACTACACCTTC,CASSPGQGDYTF
TRBJ1-1,NA,NA,TRBV15,TGTGCCACCAGCAGGGAAGGACAGTCTGAAGCTTTCTTT,CATSREGQSEAFF
TRBJ2-3,TRBD1,NA,TRBV18,TGTGCCAGCTCACCACCGGGACAGGGGTTGGATACGCAGTATTTT,CASSPPGQGLDTQYF